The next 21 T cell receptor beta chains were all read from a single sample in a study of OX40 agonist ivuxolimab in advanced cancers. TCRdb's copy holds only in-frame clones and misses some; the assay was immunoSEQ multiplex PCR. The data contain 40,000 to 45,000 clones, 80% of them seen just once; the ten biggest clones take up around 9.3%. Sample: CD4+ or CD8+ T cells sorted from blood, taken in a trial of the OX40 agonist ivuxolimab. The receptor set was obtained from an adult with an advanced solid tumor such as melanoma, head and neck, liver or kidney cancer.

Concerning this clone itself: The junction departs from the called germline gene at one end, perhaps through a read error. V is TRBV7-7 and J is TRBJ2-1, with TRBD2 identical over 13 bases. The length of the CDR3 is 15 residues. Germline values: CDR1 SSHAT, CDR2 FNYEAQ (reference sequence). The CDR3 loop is CASRTSGRPYNEQFF. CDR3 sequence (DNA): TGTGCTAGCAGGACTAGCGGGAGACCCTACAATGAGCAGTTCTTC.

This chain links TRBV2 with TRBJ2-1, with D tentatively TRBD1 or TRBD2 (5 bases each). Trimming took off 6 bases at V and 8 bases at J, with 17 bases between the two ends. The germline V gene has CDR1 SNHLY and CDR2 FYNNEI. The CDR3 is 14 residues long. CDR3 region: CASSRDRLVDEQFF. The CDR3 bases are TGTGCCAGCAGCAGGGACCGTTTAGTTGATGAGCAGTTCTTC.

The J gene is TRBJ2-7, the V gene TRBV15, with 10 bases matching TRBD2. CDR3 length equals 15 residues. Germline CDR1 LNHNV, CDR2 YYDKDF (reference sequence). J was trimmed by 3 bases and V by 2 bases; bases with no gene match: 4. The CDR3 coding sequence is TGTGCCACCAGCAGAAAGACTAGCGGGTTCTACGAGCAGTACTTC. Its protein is CATSRKTSGFYEQYF.

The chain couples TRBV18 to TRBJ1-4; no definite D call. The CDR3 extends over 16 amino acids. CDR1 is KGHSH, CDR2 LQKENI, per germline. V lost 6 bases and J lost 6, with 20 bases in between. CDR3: CASSSARAGLYEKLFF. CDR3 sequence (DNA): TGTGCCAGCTCTTCGGCACGGGCCGGTCTATATGAAAAACTGTTTTTT.

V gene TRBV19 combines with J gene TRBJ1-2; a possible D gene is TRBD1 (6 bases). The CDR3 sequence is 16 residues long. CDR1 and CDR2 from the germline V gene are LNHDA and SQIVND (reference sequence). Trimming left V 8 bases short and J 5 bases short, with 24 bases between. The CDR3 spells CASSTMDRALGYGYTF. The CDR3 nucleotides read TGTGCCAGTTCCACCATGGACAGAGCTCTGGGGTATGGCTACACCTTC.

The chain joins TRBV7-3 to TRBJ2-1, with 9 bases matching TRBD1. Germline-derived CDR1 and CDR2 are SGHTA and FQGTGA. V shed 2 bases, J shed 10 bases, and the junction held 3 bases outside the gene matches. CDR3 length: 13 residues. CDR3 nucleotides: TGTGCCAGCAGCTTATCCGGGACAGGGGAGCAGTTCTTC. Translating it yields CASSLSGTGEQFF.

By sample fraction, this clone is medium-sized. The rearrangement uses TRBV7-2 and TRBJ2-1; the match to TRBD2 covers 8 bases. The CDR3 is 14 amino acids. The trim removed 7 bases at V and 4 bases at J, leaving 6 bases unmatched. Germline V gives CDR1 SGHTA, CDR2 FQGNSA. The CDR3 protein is CASIMIAGYNEQFF. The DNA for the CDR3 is TGTGCCAGCATCATGATAGCGGGGTACAATGAGCAGTTCTTC.

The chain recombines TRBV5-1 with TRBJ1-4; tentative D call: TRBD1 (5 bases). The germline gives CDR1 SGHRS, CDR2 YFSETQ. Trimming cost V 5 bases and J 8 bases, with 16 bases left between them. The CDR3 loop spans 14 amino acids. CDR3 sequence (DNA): TGCGCCAGCAGTCTTACGAGGGGTGGGGAAAAACTGTTTTTT. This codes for CASSLTRGGEKLFF.

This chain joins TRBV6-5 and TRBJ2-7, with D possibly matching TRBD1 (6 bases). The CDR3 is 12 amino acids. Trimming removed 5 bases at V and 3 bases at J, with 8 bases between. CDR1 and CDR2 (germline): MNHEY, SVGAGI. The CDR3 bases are TGTGCCAGCAGTAGGACAGACTACGAGCAGTACTTC. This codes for CASSRTDYEQYF.

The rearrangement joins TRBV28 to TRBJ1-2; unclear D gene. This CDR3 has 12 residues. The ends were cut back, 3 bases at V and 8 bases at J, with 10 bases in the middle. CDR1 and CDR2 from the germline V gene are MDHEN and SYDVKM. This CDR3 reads CASSFQFGGYTF. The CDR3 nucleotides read TGTGCCAGCAGTTTTCAGTTTGGAGGCTACACCTTC.

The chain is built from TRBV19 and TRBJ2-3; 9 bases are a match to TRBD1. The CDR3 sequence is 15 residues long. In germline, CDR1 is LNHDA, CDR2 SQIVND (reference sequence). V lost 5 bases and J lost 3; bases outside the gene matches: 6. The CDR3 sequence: CASSGTGMRTDTQYF. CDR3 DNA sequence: TGTGCCAGTAGTGGGACAGGGATGCGGACAGATACGCAGTATTTT.

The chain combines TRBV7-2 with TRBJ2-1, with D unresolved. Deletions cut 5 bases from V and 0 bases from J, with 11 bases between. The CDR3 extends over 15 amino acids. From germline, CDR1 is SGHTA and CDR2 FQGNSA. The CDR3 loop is CASSLSGNSYNEQFF. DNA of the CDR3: TGTGCCAGCAGCCTCTCTGGGAACTCCTACAATGAGCAGTTCTTC.

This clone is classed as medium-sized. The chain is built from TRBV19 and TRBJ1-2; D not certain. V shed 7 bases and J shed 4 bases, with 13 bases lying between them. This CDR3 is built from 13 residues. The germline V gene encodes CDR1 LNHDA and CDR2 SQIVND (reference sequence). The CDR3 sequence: CASTLAGIYGYTF. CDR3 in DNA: TGTGCCAGTACCCTCGCCGGGATCTATGGCTACACCTTC. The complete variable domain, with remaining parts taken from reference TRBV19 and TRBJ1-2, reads DGGITQSPKYLFRKEGQNVTLSCEQNLNHDAMYWYRQDPGQGLRLIYYSQIVNDFQKGDIAEGYSVSREKKESFPLTVTSAQKNPTAFYLCASTLAGIYGYTFGSGTRLTVV.

The CDR3 coding sequence is TGTGCCAGCAGCTCCCAACGGACAGCGAACACTGAAGCTTTCTTT. Encoded protein: CASSSQRTANTEAFF. V is TRBV7-2 and J is TRBJ1-1; tentatively, D is TRBD1 (6 bases). This CDR3 comprises 15 residues. Germline V gene data show CDR1 as SGHTA and CDR2 as FQGNSA. V lost 4 bases and J lost 1, with 13 bases in between.

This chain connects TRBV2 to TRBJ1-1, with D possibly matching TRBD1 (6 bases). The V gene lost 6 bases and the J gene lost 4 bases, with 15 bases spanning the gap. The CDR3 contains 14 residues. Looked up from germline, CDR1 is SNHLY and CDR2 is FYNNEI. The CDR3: CASSDPGALTEAFF. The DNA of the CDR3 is TGTGCCAGCAGCGACCCAGGGGCCCTCACTGAAGCTTTCTTT.

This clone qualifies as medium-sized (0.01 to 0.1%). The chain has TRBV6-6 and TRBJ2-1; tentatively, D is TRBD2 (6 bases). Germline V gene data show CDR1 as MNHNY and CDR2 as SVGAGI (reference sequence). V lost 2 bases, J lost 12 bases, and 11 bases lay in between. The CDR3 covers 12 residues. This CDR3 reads CASSYAGQGQFF. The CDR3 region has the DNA TGTGCCAGCAGTTACGCGGGGCAAGGGCAGTTCTTC.

In nucleotides, the CDR3 is TGTGCCAGCAGAAACCCGACAGGGGGCGGTACAGATACGCAGTATTTT. Encoded protein: CASRNPTGGGTDTQYF. The V and J genes are TRBV27 and TRBJ2-3, with 10 bases matching TRBD1. Germline CDR1 MNHEY, CDR2 SMNVEV (reference sequence). CDR3 length: 16 residues. J lost 3 bases, V lost 6 bases, and 9 bases had no gene match.

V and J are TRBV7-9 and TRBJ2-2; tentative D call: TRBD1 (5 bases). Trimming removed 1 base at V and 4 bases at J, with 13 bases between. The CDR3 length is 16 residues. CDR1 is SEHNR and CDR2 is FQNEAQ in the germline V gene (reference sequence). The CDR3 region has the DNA TGTGCCAGCAGCTTAGTAGGGGTCGTCGGCACCGGGGAGCTGTTTTTT. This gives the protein CASSLVGVVGTGELFF.

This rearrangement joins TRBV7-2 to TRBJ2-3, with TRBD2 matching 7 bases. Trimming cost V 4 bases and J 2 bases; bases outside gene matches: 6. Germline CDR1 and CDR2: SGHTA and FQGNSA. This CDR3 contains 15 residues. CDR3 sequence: CASSSLAGFTDTQYF. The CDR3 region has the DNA TGTGCCAGCAGCTCATTAGCGGGTTTCACAGATACGCAGTATTTT.

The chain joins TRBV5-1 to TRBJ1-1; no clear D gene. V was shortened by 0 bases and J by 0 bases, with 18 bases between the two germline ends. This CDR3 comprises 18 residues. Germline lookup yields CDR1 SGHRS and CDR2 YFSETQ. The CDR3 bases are TGCGCCAGCAGCTTGGGTCTCCAAACCTACGCAATGAACACTGAAGCTTTCTTT. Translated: CASSLGLQTYAMNTEAFF. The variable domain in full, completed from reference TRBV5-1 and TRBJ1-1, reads KAGVTQTPRYLIKTRGQQVTLSCSPISGHRSVSWYQQTPGQGLQFLFEYFSETQRNKGNFPGRFSGRQFSNSRSEMNVSTLELGDSALYLCASSLGLQTYAMNTEAFFGQGTRLTVV.

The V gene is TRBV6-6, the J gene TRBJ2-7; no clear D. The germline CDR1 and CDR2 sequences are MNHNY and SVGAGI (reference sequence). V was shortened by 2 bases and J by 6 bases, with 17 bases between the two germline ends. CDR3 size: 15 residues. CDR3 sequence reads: CASSYPLVAGGEQYF. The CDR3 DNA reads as TGTGCCAGCAGTTACCCCCTGGTAGCAGGTGGCGAGCAGTACTTC.